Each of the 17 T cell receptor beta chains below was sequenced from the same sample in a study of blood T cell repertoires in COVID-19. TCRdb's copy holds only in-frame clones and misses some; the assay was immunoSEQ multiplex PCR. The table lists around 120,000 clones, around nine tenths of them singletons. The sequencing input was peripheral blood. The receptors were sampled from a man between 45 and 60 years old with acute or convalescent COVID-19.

CDR3 nucleotides: TGTGCCAGCAGCACTCGACTAGCGGTCGGCCAAGAGACCCAGTACTTC. Amino acids: CASSTRLAVGQETQYF. The rearrangement uses TRBV14 and TRBJ2-5, with 9 bases fitting TRBD2. Germline values: CDR1 SGHDN, CDR2 FVKESK. V trimming: 5 bases; J trimming: 1 base; junction bases outside the gene matches: 8. This CDR3 is built from 16 residues.

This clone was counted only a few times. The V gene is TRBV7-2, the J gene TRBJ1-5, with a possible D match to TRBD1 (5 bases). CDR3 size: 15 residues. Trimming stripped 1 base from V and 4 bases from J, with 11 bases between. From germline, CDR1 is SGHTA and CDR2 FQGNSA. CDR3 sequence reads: CASSLVAQGNQPQHF. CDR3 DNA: TGTGCCAGCAGCTTAGTCGCGCAGGGAAATCAGCCCCAGCATTTT.

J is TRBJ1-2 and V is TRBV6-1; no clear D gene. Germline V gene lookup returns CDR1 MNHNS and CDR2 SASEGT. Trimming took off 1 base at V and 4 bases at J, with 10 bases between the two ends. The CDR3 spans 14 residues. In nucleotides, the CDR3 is TGTGCCAGCAGTGAAGTTATGGGCCCCTATGGCTACACCTTC. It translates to CASSEVMGPYGYTF.

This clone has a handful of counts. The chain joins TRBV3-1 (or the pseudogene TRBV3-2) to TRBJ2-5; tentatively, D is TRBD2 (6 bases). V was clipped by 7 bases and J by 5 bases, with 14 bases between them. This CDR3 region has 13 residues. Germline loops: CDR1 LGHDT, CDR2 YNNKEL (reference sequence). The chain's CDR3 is CASTRGRGETQYF. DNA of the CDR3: TGTGCCAGCACCAGAGGTCGGGGGGAGACCCAGTACTTC.

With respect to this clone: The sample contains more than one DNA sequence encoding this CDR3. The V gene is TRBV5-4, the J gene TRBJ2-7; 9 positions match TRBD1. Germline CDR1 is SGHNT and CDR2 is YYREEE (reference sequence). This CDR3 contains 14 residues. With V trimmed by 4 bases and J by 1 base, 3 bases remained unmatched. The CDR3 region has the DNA TGTGCCAGCAGCACCGGGACAGGGTCCTACGAGCAGTACTTC. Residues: CASSTGTGSYEQYF.

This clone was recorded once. The CDR3 DNA reads as TGCAGTGCCCGGGGGGTCACTGAAGCTTTCTTT. It is translated as CSARGVTEAFF. The rearrangement joins TRBV20-1 to TRBJ1-1, with D tentatively TRBD1 (5 bases). Germline loops: CDR1 DFQATT, CDR2 SNEGSKA (reference sequence). V lost 6 bases, J lost 4 bases, and 9 bases lay in between. The CDR3 consists of 11 residues.

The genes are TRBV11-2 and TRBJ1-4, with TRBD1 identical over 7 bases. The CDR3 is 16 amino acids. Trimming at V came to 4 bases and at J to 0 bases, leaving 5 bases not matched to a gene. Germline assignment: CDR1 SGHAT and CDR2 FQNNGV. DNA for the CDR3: TGTGCCAGCAGCTGGGGGGACAGTGCAACTAATGAAAAACTGTTTTTT. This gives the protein CASSWGDSATNEKLFF.

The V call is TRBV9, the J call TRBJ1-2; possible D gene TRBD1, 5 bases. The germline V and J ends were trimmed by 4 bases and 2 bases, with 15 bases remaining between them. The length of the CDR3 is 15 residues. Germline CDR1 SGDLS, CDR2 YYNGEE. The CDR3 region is CASSPQGSSNYGYTF. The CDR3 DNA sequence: TGTGCCAGCAGCCCCCAGGGATCGTCAAACTATGGCTACACCTTC.

The CDR3 coding sequence is TGTGCCAGCAGTCCCACAGGGGACACTGAAGCTTTCTTT. Translating it yields CASSPTGDTEAFF. The gene calls are TRBV27 and TRBJ1-1, with TRBD1 matching 7 bases. The CDR3 covers 13 residues. Trimming removed 5 bases from V and 3 bases from J; junction bases left unmatched: 3. The germline V gene encodes CDR1 MNHEY and CDR2 SMNVEV (reference sequence).

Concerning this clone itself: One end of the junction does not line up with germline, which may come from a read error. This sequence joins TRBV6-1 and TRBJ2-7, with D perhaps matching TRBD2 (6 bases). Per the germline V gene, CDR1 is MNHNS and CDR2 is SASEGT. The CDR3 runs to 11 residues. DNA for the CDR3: TGTGCCAGCAGCGAAGGACTACCTCAGTACTTC. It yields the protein CASSEGLPQYF.

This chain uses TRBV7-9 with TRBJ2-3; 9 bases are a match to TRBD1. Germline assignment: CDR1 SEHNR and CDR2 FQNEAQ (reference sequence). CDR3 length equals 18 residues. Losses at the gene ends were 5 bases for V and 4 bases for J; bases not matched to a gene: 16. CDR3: CASSATGGGSQNPDTQYF. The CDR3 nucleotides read TGTGCCAGCAGCGCTACAGGGGGCGGGAGTCAAAATCCAGATACGCAGTATTTT.

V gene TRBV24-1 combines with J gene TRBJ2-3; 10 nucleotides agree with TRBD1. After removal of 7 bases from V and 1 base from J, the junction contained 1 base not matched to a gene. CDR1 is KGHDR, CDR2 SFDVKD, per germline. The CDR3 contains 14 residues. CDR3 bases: TGTGCCACCAGGACAGGGGGCGGCACAGATACGCAGTATTTT. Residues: CATRTGGGTDTQYF.

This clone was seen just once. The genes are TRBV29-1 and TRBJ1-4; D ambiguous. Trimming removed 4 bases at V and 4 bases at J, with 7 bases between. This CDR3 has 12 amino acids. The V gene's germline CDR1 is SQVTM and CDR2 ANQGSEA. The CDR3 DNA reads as TGCAGCGTTGTGTCCTTTAATGAAAAACTGTTTTTT. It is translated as CSVVSFNEKLFF.

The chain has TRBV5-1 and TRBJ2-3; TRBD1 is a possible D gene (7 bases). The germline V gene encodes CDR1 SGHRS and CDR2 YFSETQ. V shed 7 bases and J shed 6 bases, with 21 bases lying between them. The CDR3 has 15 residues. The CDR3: CASRRDSVQWDTQYF. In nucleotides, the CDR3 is TGCGCCAGCCGGCGGGACAGTGTTCAGTGGGATACGCAGTATTTT.

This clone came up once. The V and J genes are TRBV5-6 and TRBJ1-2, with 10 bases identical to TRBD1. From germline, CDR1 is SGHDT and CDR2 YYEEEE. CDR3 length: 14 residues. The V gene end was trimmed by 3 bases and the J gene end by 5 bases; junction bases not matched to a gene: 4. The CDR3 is CASSSGTGEYGYTF. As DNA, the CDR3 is TGTGCCAGCAGCTCCGGGACAGGGGAATATGGCTACACCTTC.

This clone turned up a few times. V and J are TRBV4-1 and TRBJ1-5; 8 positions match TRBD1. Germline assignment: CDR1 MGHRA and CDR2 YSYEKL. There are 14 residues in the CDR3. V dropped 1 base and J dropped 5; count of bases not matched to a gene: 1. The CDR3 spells CASSQGQGYQPQHF. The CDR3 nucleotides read TGCGCCAGCAGCCAAGGACAGGGGTATCAGCCCCAGCATTTT.

In nucleotides, the CDR3 is TGTGCCAGCAGCTTGGGAAGAGAAGAAGCTTTCTTT. Encoded protein: CASSLGREEAFF. The V call is TRBV5-4, the J call TRBJ1-1; D is unresolved. Germline CDR1 reads SGHNT; CDR2 reads YYREEE (reference sequence). V lost 0 bases and J lost 8, with 8 bases in between. The CDR3 is 12 residues long.